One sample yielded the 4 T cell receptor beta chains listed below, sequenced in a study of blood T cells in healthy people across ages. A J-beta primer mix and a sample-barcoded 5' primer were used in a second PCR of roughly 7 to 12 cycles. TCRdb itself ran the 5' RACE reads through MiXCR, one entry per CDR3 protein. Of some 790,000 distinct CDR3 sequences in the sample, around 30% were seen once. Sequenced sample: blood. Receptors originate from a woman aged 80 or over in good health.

This chain's CDR3 is CASRWTGAGSPLHF. CDR3 nucleotide sequence: TGTGCCAGCAGATGGACAGGGGCTGGCTCACCCCTCCACTTT. The chain couples TRBV27 to TRBJ1-6; 9 positions match TRBD1. The CDR3 totals 14 residues. V trimming: 6 bases; J trimming: 10 bases; junction bases outside the gene matches: 7. The germline V gene has CDR1 MNHEY and CDR2 SMNVEV (reference sequence).

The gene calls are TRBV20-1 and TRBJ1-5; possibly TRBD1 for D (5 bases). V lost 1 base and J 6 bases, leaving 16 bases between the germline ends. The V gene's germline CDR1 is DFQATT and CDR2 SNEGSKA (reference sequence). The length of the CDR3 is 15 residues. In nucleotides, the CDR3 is TGCAGTGCTAGAGCCAATGGGGCCGCAGGTCAGCCCCAGCATTTT. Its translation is CSARANGAAGQPQHF.

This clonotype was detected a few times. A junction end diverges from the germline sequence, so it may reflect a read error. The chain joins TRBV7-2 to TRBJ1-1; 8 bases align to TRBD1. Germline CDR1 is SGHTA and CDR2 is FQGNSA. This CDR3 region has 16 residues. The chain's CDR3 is CACSSSSTGGYSEAFF. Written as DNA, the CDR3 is TGTGCCTGCAGCTCCAGTTCCACAGGGGGGTATTCTGAAGCTTTCTTT.

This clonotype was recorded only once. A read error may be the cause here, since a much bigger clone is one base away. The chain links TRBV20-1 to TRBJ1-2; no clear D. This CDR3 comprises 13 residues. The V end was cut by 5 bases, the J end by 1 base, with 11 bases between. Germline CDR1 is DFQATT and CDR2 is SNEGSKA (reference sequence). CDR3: CSAGATVNYGYTF. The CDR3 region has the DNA TGCAGTGCTGGAGCGACGGTTAACTATGGCTACACCTTC.